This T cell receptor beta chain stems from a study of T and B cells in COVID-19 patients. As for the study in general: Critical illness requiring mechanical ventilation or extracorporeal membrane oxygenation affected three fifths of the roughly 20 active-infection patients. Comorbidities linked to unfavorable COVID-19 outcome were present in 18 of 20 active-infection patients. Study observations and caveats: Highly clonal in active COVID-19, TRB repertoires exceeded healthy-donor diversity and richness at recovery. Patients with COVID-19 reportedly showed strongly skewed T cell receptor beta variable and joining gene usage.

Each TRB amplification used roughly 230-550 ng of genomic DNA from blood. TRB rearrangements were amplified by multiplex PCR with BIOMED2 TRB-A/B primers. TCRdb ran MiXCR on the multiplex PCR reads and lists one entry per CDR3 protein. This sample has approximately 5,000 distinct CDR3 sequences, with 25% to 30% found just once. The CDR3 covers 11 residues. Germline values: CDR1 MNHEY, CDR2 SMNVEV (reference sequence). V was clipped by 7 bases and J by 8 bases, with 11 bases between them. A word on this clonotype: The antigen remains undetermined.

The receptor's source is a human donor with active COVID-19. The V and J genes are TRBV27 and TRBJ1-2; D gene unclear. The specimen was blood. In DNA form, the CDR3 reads TGTGCCAGCATCGGCCCGGGAGGCTACACCTTC. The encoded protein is CASIGPGGYTF.